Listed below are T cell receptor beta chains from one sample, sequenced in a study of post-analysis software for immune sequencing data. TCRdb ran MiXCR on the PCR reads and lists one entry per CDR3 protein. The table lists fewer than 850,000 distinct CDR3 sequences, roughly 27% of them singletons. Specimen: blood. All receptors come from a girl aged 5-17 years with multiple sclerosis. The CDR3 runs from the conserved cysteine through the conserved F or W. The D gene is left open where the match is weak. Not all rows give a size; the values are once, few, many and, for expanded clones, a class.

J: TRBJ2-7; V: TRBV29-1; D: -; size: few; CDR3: CSVVGGVGSYEQYF; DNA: TGCAGCGTTGTCGGCGGGGTGGGGTCCTACGAGCAGTACTTC
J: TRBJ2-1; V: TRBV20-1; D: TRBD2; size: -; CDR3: CSAPIAGGWAEQFF; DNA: TGCAGTGCACCCATAGCGGGGGGCTGGGCTGAGCAGTTCTTC
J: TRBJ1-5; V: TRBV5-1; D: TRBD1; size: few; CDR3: CASSQGQGQGQPQHF; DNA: TGCGCCAGCAGCCAAGGACAGGGACAAGGTCAGCCCCAGCATTTT
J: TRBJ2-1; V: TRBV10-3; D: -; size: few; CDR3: CAIRKTSNEQFF; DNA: TGTGCCATCAGGAAGACTAGTAATGAGCAGTTCTTC
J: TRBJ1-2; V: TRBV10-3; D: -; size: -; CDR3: CAISDVVFGGYTF; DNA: TGTGCCATCAGTGACGTTGTATTCGGTGGCTACACCTTC
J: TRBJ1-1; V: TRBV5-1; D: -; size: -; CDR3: CASSHEAGATEAFF; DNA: TGCGCCAGCAGCCACGAGGCAGGGGCCACTGAAGCTTTCTTT
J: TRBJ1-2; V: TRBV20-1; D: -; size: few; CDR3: CSARDQRPNSNGYTF; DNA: TGCAGTGCTAGAGATCAGCGACCTAACTCCAATGGCTACACCTTC
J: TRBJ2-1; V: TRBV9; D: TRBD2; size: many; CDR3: CASSVTSGRGNEQFF; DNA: TGTGCCAGCAGCGTGACTAGCGGGAGAGGTAATGAGCAGTTCTTC
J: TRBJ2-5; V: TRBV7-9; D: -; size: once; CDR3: CASSYSRRDVQETQYF; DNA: TGTGCCAGCAGCTACTCCCGACGTGACGTACAAGAGACCCAGTACTTC
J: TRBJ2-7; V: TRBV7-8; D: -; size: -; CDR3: CASSPRTGRVYEQYF; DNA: TGTGCCAGCAGCCCCAGGACAGGGAGGGTTTACGAGCAGTACTTC
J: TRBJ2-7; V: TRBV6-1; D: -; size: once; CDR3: CASSEFGALSEQYF; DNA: TGTGCCAGCAGTGAGTTCGGGGCACTCTCCGAGCAGTACTTC
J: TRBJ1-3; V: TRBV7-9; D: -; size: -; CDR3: CASSAQNSGNTIYF; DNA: TGTGCCAGCAGCGCACAGAATTCTGGAAACACCATATATTTT
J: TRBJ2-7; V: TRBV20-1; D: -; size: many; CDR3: CSAPEGYGQYF; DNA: TGCAGTGCCCCGGAGGGATATGGGCAGTACTTC
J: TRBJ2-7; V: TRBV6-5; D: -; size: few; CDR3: CASRRPGAYEQYF; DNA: TGTGCCAGCAGGAGGCCTGGGGCCTACGAGCAGTACTTC
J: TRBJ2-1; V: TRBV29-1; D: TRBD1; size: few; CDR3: CSVTPTGMYDEQFF; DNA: TGCAGCGTAACGCCGACAGGGATGTACGATGAGCAGTTCTTC
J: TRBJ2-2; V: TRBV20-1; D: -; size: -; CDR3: CSARRQDTGELFF; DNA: TGCAGTGCTAGAAGGCAGGACACCGGGGAGCTGTTTTTT
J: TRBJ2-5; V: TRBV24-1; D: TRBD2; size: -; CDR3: CATSDRTSGGETQYF; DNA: TGTGCCACCAGTGATCGGACTAGCGGGGGTGAGACCCAGTACTTC
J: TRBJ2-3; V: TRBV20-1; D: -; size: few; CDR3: CSAGPPGRSTDTQYF; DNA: TGCAGTGCTGGACCACCGGGACGAAGCACAGATACGCAGTATTTT
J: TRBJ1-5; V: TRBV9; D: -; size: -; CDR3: CASSVGAGNNQPQHF; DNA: TGTGCCAGCAGCGTAGGGGCGGGAAACAATCAGCCCCAGCATTTT
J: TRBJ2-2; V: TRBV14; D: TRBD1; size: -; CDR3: CASSRLQGSTGELFF; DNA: TGTGCCAGCAGCCGTCTACAGGGGAGCACCGGGGAGCTGTTTTTT
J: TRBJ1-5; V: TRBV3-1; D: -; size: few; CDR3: CASSQDVNQPQHF; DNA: TGTGCCAGCAGCCAAGATGTGAACCAGCCCCAGCATTTT
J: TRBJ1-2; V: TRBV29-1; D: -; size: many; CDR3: CSVDVPARGYTF; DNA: TGCAGCGTTGATGTCCCGGCGAGAGGCTACACCTTC
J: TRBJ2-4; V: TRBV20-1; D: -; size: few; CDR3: CSADLPDGGIQYF; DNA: TGCAGTGCAGACCTCCCGGATGGGGGCATTCAGTACTTC
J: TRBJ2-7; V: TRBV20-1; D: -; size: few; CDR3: CSVMRQSRYEQYF; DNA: TGCAGTGTTATGAGACAGTCGCGCTACGAGCAGTACTTC
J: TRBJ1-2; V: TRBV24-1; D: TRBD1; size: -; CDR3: CATSEKRQGQDGYTF; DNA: TGTGCCACCAGTGAAAAAAGACAGGGGCAGGATGGCTACACCTTC
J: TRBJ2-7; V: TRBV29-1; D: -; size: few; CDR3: CSVGGQAYEQYF; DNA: TGCAGCGTTGGGGGTCAGGCCTACGAGCAGTACTTC
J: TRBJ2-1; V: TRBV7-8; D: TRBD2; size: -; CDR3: CASSDKGLAGEEQFF; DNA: TGTGCCAGCAGCGATAAAGGACTAGCGGGAGAAGAGCAGTTCTTC
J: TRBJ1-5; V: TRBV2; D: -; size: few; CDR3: CASNGAGGNQPQHF; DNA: TGTGCCAGCAATGGGGCGGGTGGCAATCAGCCCCAGCATTTT
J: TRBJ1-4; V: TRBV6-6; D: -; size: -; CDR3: CAGSGTREKLFF; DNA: TGTGCCGGCAGTGGAACCAGGGAAAAACTGTTTTTT
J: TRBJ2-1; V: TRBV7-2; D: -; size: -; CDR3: CASSLRQGDNEQFF; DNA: TGTGCCAGCAGCTTAAGGCAGGGTGACAATGAGCAGTTCTTC
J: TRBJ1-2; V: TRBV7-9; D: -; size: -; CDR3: CAGSKEQTGVYGYTF; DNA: TGTGCCGGCAGTAAGGAACAGACAGGAGTCTATGGCTACACCTTC
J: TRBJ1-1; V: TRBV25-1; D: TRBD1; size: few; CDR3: CASSNRGEWGAFF; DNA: TGTGCCAGCAGTAACAGGGGAGAGTGGGGAGCTTTCTTT
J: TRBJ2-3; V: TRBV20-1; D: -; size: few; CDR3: CSANLRDRSTDTQYF; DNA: TGCAGTGCTAACCTCCGGGACCGTAGCACAGATACGCAGTATTTT
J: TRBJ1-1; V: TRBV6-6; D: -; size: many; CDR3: CASSAGVRNTEAFF; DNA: TGTGCCAGCAGTGCTGGGGTGCGGAACACTGAAGCTTTCTTT
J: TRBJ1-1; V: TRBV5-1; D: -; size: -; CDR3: CASSLGGVHTEAFF; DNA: TGCGCCAGCAGCTTGGGCGGGGTGCATACTGAAGCTTTCTTT
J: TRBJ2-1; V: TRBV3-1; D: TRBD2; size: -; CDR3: CASRVTSGRLNEQFF; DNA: TGTGCCAGCAGGGTCACCAGCGGGAGGCTCAATGAGCAGTTCTTC
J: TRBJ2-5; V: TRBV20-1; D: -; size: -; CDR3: CSAVDVNQETQYF; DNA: TGCAGTGCTGTTGACGTAAACCAAGAGACCCAGTACTTC
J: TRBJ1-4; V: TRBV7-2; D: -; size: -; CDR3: CASSFQPTGNEKLFF; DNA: TGTGCCAGCAGCTTCCAACCTACAGGGAATGAAAAACTGTTTTTT
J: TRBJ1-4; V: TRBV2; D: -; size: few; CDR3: CASSEVGTNEKLFF; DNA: TGTGCCAGCAGTGAGGTGGGAACTAATGAAAAACTGTTTTTT
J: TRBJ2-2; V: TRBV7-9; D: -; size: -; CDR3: CASSSGTENTGELFF; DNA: TGTGCCAGCAGCTCAGGGACGGAGAACACCGGGGAGCTGTTTTTT
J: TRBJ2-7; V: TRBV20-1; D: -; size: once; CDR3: CSAGASATISYEQYF; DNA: TGCAGTGCTGGAGCATCGGCCACGATCTCCTACGAGCAGTACTTC
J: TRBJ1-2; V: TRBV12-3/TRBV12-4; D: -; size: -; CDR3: CASSFRRGGGYTF; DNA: TGTGCCAGCAGTTTCCGCAGGGGTGGCGGCTACACCTTC
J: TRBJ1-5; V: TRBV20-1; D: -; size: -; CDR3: CSARVGGAGDNQPQHF; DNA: TGCAGTGCTAGAGTAGGCGGGGCAGGGGACAATCAGCCCCAGCATTTT
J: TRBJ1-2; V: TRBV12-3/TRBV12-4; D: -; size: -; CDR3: CASRNEGGTSFGYTF; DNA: TGTGCCAGCAGAAACGAAGGGGGGACCAGCTTTGGCTACACCTTC
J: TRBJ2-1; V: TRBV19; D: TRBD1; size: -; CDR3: CASSIRGLYGEQFF; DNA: TGTGCCAGTAGTATCAGGGGGCTCTATGGTGAGCAGTTCTTC
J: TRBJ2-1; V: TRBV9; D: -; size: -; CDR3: CASSTTGTNNEQFF; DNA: TGTGCCAGCTCAACGACGGGGACAAACAATGAGCAGTTCTTC
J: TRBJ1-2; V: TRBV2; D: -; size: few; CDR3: CASSRQNYGYTF; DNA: TGTGCCAGCAGTAGGCAGAACTATGGCTACACCTTC
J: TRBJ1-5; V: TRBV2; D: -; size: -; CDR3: CASIGGNNQPQHF; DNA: TGTGCCAGCATCGGGGGGAACAATCAGCCCCAGCATTTT
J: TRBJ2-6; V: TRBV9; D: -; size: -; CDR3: CASSAQNSGANVLTF; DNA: TGTGCCAGCAGCGCTCAAAACTCTGGGGCCAACGTCCTGACTTTC
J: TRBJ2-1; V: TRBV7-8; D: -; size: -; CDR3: CASSLVVQAGNTQEQFF; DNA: TGTGCCAGCAGCTTAGTTGTCCAGGCCGGTAACACTCAGGAGCAGTTCTTC
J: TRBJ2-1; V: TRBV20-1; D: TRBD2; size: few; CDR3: CSARVRRGNVFF; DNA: TGCAGTGCTAGAGTAAGGCGGGGGAACGTGTTCTTC
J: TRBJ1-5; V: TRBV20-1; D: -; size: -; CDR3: CSAREGVGGDSNQPQHF; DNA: TGCAGTGCTAGAGAGGGTGTAGGAGGGGATAGCAATCAGCCCCAGCATTTT
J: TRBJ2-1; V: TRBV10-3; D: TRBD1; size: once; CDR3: CAISGGQDFYNEQFF; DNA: TGTGCCATCAGTGGGGGACAGGACTTCTACAATGAGCAGTTCTTC
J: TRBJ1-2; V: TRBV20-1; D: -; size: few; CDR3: CSARAPGAPNYGYTF; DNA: TGCAGTGCTAGAGCCCCCGGGGCTCCCAACTATGGCTACACCTTC